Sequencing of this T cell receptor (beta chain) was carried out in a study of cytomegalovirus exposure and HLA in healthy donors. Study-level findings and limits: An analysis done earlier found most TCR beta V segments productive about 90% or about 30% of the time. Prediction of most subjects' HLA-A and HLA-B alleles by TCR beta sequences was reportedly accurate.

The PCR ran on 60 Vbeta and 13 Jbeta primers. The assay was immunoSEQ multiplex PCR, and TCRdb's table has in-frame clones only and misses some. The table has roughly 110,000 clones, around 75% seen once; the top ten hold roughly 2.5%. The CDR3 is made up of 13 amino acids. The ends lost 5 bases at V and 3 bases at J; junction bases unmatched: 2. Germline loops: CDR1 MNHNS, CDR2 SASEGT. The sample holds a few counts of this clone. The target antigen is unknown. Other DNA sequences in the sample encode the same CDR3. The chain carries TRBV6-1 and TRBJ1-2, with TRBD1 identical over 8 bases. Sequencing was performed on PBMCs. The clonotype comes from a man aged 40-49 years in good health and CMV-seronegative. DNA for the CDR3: TGTGCCAGCAGTCTGACAGGGGACTATGGCTACACCTTC. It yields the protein CASSLTGDYGYTF.